The subject of this entry is one T cell receptor (beta chain). The V and J ends lost 5 bases and 9 bases, in that order; junction bases with no gene match: 11. CDR1 and CDR2 from the germline V gene are MDHEN and SYDVKM. The CDR3 contains 14 residues. The data were obtained in a study of cytotoxic CD8 clonotypes in ibrutinib-treated CLL. Study summary: Productive templates per sample averaged approximately 250,000; productive rearrangements, approximately 93,000.

Libraries were prepared by immunoSEQ multiplex PCR; TCRdb keeps only in-frame clonotypes and omits some of them. The profile shows some 25,000 clones, around four fifths of them singletons. The chain joins TRBV28 to TRBJ2-7, with 9 bases identical to TRBD1. This receptor was obtained from a human donor with chronic lymphocytic leukemia. Here the sequenced sample was PBMCs, taken before ibrutinib treatment. CDR3 in DNA: TGTGCCAGCAGTGGTCCGGGACAGGGTGAGGGGCAGTACTTC. Residues: CASSGPGQGEGQYF.